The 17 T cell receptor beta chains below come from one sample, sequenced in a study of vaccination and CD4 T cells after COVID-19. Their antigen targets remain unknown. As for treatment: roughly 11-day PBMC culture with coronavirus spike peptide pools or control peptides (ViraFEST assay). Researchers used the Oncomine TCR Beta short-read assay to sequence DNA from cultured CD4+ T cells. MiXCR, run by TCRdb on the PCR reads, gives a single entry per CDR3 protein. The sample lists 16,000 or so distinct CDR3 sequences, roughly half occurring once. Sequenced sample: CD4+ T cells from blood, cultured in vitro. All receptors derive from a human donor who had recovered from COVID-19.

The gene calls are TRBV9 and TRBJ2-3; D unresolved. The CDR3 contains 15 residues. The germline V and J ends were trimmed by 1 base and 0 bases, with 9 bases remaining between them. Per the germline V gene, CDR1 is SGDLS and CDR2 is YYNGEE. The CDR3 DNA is TGTGCCAGCAGCGTAACCGGGTCTAGCACAGATACGCAGTATTTT. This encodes CASSVTGSSTDTQYF. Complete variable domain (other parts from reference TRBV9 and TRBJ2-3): DSGVTQTPKHLITATGQRVTLRCSPRSGDLSVYWYQQSLDQGLQFLIQYYNGEERAKGNILERFSAQQFPDLHSELNLSSLELGDSALYFCASSVTGSSTDTQYFGPGTRLTVL.

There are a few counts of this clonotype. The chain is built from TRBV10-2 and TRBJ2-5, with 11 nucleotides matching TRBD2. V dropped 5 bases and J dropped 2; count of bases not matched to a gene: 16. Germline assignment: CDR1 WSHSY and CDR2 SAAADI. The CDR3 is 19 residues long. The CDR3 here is CASSKPTGLAGGRQETQYF. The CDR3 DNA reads TGCGCCAGCAGTAAGCCAACAGGGTTAGCGGGAGGGCGACAAGAGACCCAGTACTTC.

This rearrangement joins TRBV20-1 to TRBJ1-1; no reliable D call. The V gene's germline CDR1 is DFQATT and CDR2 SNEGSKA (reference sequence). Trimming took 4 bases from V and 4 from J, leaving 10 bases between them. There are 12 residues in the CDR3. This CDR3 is CSAIPGFTEAFF. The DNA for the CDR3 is TGCAGTGCTATCCCGGGCTTCACTGAAGCTTTCTTT.

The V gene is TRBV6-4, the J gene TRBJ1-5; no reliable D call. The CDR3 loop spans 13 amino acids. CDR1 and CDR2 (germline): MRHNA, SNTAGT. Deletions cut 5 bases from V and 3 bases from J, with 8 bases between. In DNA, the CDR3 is TGTGCCAGCAGTCGCGGACCCAATCAGCCCCAGCATTTT. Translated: CASSRGPNQPQHF.

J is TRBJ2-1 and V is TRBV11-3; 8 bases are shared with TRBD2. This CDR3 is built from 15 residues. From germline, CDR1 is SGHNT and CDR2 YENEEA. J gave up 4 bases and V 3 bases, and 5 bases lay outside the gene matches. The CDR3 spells CASSFETSVYNEQFF. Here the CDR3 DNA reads TGTGCCAGCAGCTTCGAGACTAGCGTTTACAATGAGCAGTTCTTC.

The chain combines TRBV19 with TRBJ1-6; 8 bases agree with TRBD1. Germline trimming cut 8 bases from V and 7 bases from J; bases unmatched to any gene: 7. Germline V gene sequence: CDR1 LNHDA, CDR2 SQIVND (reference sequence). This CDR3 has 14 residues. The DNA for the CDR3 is TGTGCCAGTCACTTCGGGACAGGAAATTCACCCCTCCACTTT. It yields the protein CASHFGTGNSPLHF.

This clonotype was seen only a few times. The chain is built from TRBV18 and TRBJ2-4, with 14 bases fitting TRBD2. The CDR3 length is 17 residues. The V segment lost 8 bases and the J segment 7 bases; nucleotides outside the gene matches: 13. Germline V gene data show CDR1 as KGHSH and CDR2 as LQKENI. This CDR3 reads CASTGSTSGGARNIQYF. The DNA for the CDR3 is TGTGCCAGCACAGGATCGACTAGCGGGGGGGCCAGGAACATTCAGTACTTC.

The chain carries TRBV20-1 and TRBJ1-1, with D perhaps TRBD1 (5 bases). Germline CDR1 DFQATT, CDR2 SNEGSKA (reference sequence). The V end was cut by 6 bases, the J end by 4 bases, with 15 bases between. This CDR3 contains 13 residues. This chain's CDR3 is CSATKGSSTEAFF. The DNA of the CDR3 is TGCAGTGCAACCAAGGGGAGTAGCACTGAAGCTTTCTTT.

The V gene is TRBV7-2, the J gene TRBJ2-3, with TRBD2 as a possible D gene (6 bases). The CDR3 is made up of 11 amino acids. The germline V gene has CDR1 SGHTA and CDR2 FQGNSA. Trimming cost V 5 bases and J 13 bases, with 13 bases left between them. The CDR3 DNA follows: TGTGCCAGCAGCCAAGGAGGGGCTGAGTATTTT. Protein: CASSQGGAEYF.

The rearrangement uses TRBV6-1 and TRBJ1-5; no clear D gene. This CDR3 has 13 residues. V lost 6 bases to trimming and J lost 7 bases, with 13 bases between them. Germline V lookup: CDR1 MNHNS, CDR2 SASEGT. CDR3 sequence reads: CASSGEMAQPQHF. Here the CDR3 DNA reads TGTGCCAGCAGCGGTGAAATGGCGCAGCCCCAGCATTTT.

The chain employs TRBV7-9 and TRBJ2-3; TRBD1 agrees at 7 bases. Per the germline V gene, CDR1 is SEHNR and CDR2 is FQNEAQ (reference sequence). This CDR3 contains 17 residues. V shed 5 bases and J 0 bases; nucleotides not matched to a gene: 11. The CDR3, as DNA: TGTGCCAGCAGCGCCCGGGACAGAGGCACTAGCACAGATACGCAGTATTTT. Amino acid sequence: CASSARDRGTSTDTQYF.

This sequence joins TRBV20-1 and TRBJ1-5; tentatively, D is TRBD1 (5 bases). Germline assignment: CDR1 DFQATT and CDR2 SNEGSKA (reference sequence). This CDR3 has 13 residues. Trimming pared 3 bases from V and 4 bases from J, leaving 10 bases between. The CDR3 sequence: CSASQGPNQPQHF. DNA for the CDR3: TGCAGTGCTAGTCAGGGACCAAATCAGCCCCAGCATTTT.

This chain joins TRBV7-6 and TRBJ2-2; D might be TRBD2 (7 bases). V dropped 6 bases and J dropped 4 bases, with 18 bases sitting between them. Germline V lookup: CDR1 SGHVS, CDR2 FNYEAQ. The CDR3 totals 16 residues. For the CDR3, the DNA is TGTGCCAGCAGGCCCGGCGCGGGGGCACTCACCGGGGAGCTGTTTTTT. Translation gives CASRPGAGALTGELFF.

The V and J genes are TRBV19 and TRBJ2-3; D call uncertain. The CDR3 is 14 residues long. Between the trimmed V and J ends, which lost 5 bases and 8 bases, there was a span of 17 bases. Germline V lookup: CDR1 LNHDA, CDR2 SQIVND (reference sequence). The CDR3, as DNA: TGTGCCAGTAGTGAGGCGGATCCGCCGACTACGCAGTATTTT. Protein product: CASSEADPPTTQYF.

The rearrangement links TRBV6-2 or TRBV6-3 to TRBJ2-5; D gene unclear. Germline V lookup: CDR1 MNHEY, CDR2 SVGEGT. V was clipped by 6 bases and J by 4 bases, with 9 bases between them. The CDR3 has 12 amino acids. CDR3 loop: CASSNDGETQYF. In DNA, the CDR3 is TGTGCCAGCAGCAACGACGGAGAGACCCAGTACTTC.

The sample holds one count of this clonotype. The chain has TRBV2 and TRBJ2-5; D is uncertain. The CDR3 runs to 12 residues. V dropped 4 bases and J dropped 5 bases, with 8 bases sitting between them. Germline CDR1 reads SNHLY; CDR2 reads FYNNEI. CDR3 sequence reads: CASSVRPETQYF. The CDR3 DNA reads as TGTGCCAGCAGTGTCCGCCCGGAGACCCAGTACTTC.

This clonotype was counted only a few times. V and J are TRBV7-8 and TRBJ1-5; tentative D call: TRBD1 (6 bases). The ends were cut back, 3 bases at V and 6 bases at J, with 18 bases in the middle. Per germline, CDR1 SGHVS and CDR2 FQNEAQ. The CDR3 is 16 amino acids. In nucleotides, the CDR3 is TGTGCCAGCAGCTTGCTGGGAAATAGAGGGGGTCAGCCCCAGCATTTT. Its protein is CASSLLGNRGGQPQHF.